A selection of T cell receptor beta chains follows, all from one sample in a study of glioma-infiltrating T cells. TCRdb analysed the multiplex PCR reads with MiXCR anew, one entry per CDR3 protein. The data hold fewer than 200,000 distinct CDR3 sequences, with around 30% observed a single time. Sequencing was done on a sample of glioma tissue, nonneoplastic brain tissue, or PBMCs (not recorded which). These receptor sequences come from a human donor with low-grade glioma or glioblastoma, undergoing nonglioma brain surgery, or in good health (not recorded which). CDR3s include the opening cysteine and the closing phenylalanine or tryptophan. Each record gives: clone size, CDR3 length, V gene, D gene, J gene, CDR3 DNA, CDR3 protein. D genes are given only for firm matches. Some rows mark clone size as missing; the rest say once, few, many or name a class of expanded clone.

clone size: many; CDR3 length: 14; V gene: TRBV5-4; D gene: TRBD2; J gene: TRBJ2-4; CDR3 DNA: TGTGCCAGCAGCTCCCGACTAGCTAGCGGCATTCAGTACTTC; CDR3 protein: CASSSRLASGIQYF
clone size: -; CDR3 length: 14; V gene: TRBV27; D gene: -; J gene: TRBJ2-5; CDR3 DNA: TGTGCTAGCAGTCGCGGACTCCGCCAAGAGACCCAGTACTTC; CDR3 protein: CASSRGLRQETQYF
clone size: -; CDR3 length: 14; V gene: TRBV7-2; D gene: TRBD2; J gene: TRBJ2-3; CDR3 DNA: TGTGCCAGCAGCGTCGGACTAGCGGCAGGTACGCGGTATTTT; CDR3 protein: CASSVGLAAGTRYF
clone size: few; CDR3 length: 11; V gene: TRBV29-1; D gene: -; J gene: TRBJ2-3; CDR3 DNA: TGCAGCGTATCTAGCACGGATACGCAGTATTTT; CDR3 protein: CSVSSTDTQYF
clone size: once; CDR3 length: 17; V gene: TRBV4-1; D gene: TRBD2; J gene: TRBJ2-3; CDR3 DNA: TGCGCCAGCAGCCAAGATTGGCGGGAGATCCCCACAGATACGCAGTATTTT; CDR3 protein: CASSQDWREIPTDTQYF
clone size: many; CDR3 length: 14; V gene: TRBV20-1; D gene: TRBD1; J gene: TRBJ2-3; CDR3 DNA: TGCAGTGCACCAGACAGGGAACTCACAGATACGCAGTATTTT; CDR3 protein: CSAPDRELTDTQYF
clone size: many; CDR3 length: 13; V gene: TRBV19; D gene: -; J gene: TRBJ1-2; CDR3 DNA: TGTGCCAGTAGACTTCGACAGGCGGGCGGCTACACCTTC; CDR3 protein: CASRLRQAGGYTF
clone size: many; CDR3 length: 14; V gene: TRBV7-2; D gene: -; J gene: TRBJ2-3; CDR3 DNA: TGTGCCAGCAGCTTTCGCAGGCCCACAGATACGCAGTATTTT; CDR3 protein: CASSFRRPTDTQYF
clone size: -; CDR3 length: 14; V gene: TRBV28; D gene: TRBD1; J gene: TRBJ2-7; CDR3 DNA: TGTGCCAGCAGCCTGGGACAGTTCTCCTACGAGCAGTACTTC; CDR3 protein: CASSLGQFSYEQYF
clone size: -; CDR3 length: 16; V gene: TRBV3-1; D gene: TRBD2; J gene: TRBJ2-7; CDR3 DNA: TGTGCCAGCAGCCAAGATTCCCGGACTAGCCCCGGCGAGCAGTACTTC; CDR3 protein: CASSQDSRTSPGEQYF
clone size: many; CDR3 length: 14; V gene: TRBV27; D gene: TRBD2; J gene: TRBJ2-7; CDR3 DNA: TGTGCCAGCAGTTTAGCGGGAGTTTCAGGCGAGCAGTACTTC; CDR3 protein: CASSLAGVSGEQYF
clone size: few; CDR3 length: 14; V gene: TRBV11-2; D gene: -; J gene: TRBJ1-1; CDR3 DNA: TGTGCCAGCAGCTTAATCGGGGAGAACACTGAAGCTTTCTTT; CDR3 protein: CASSLIGENTEAFF
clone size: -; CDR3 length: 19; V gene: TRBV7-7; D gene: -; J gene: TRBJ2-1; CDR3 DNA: TGTGCCAGCAGCTTAGTTTATCGGATAGCAGTGAGCTCCTACAATGAGCAGTTCTTC; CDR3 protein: CASSLVYRIAVSSYNEQFF
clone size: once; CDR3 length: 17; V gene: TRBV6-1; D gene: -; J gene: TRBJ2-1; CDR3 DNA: TGTGCCAGCAGCCTGACTGGTTTTCCTACTACCTACAATGAGCAGTTCTTC; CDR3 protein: CASSLTGFPTTYNEQFF
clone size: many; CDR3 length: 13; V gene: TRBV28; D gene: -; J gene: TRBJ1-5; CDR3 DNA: TGTGCCAGCAGCCAGGGATACAATCAGCCCCAGCATTTT; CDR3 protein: CASSQGYNQPQHF
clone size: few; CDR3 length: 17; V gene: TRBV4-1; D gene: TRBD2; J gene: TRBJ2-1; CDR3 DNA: TGCGCCAGCAGAGCCAGGACTAGCGGGCCGAGTGATGGTGAGCAGTTCTTC; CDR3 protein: CASRARTSGPSDGEQFF
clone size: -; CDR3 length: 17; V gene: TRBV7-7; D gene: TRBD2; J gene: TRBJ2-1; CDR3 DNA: TGTGCCAGCGTGGGGCTAGCGGGAGGAGCACCCTACAATGAGCAGTTCTTC; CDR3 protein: CASVGLAGGAPYNEQFF
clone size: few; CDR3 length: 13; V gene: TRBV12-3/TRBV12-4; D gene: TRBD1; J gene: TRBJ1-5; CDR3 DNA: TGTGCCAGCACCAGGGACAGGGATCAGCCCCAGCATTTT; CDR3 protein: CASTRDRDQPQHF
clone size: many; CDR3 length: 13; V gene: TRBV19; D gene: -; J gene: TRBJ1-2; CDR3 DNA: TGTGCCAGTAGTATAGTTCGACTCTATGGCTACACCTTC; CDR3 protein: CASSIVRLYGYTF
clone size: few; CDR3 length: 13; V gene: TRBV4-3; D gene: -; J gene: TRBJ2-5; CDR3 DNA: TGCGCCAGCAGCCAAGATCTGCAAGAGACCCAGTACTTC; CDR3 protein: CASSQDLQETQYF
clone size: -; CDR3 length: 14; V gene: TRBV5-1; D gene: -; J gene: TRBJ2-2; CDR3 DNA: TGCGCCAGCAGCTTTAACTCGAACACCGGGGAGCTGTTTTTT; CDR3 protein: CASSFNSNTGELFF
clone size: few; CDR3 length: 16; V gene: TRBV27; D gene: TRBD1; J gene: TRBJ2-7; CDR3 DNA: TGTGCCAGCAGTCAAGGGACAGGGGGCCCAAACTACGAGCAGTACTTC; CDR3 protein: CASSQGTGGPNYEQYF
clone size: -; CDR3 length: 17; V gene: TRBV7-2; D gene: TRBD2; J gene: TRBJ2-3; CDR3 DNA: TGTGCCAGCAGCTCCTTGACTAGCGGGGGGCACACAGATACGCAGTATTTT; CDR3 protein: CASSSLTSGGHTDTQYF
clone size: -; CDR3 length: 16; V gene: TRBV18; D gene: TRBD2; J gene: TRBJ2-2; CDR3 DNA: TGTGCCAGCTCACCGACAGGGACTAGCGGTCAGTGGGAGCTGTTTTTT; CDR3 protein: CASSPTGTSGQWELFF
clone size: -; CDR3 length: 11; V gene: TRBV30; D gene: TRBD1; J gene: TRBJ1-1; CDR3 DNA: TGTGCCTGGGACAGGGGAACTGAAGCTTTCTTT; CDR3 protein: CAWDRGTEAFF
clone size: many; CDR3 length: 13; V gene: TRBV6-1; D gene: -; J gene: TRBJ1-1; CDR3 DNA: TGTGCCAGCAGGGGGGGACGGGGGACTGAAGCTTTCTTT; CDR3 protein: CASRGGRGTEAFF
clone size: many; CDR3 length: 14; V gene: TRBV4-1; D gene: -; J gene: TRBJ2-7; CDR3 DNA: TGCGCCAGCAGCCAACTAACACAGGGAAACGAGCAGTACTTC; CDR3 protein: CASSQLTQGNEQYF
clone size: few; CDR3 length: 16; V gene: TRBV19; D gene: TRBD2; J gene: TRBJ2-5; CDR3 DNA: TGTGCCAGTAGTCCCGGACTAGCGGGGGACGGGGAGACCCAGTACTTC; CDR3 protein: CASSPGLAGDGETQYF
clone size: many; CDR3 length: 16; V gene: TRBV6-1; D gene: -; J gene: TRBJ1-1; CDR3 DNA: TGTGCCAGCTCTCCTGGTGGCGGGAAGTCGAACACTGAAGCTTTCTTT; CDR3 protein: CASSPGGGKSNTEAFF
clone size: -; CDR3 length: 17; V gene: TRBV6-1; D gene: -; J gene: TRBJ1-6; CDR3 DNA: TGTGCCAGTTCTTACAATCAGGGGCCCGACTTCAATTCACCCCTCCACTTT; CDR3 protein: CASSYNQGPDFNSPLHF
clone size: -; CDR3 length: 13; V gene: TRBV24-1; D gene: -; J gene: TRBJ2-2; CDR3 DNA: TGTGCCACCAGTGACGCCCTAATCGGGGAGCTGTTTTTT; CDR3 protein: CATSDALIGELFF
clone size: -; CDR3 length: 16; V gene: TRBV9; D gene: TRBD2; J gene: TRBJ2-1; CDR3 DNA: TGTGCCAGCAGCGTAGTCGGCGCGGGAGCGTACAATGAGCAGTTCTTC; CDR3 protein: CASSVVGAGAYNEQFF
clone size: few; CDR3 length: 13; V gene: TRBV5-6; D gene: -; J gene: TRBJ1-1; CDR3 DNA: TGTGCCAGCAGCGGAGGGGTACGGCTGGGAGCTTTCTTT; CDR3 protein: CASSGGVRLGAFF
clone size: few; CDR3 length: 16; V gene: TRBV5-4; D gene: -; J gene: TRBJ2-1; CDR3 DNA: TGTGCCAGCAGCCCTGGTGGGGGGACTCTCCGCAATGAGCAGTTCTTC; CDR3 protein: CASSPGGGTLRNEQFF
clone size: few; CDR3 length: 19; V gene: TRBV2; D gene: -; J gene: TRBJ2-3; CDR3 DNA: TGTGCCAGCAGTGACGCCTTATTAGAAGTAGGGGAAAGCACAGATACGCAGTATTTT; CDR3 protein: CASSDALLEVGESTDTQYF
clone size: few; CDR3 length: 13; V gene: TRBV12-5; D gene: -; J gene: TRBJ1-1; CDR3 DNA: TGTGCTAGTGGTCTGTGGGTGAACACTGAAGCTTTCTTT; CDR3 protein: CASGLWVNTEAFF
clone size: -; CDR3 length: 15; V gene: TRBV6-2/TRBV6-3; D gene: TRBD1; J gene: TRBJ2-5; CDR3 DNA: TGTGCCAGCAGTCCACCCCCGGGACAGGGGGAGACCCAGTACTTC; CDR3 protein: CASSPPPGQGETQYF
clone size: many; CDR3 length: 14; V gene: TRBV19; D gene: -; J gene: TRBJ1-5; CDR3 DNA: TGTGCCAGCAGTCCCGGGACGGGAAATCAGCCCCAGCATTTT; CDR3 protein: CASSPGTGNQPQHF
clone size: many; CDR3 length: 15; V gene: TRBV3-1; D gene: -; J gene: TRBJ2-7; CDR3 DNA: TGTGCCAGCAGCCAAGTAGGGCCTCCCTCCTACGAGCAGTACTTC; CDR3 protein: CASSQVGPPSYEQYF
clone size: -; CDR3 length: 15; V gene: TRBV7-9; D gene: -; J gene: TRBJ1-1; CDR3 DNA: TGTGCCAGCAGCCCCGGAGAAGGGCTGAACACTGAAGCTTTCTTT; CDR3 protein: CASSPGEGLNTEAFF
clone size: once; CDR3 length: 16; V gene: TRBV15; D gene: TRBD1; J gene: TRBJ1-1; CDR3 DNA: TGTGCCACCAGCAGCCCGCGGACAGGGAGGGACACTGAAGCTTTCTTT; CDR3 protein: CATSSPRTGRDTEAFF
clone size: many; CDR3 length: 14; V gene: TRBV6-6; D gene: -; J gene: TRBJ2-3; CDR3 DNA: TGTGCCAGCAGTTACCAGGGTACATTAGATACGCAGTATTTT; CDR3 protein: CASSYQGTLDTQYF
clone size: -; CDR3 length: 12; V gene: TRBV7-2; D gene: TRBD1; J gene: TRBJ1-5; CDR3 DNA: TGTGCCAGCAGCTCGACAGGGGGCAACCAGCATTTT; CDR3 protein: CASSSTGGNQHF
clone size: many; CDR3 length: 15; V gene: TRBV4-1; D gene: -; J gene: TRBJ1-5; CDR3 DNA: TGCGCCAGCAGCCTAAACGGTATTGGCAATCAGCCCCAGCATTTT; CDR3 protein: CASSLNGIGNQPQHF
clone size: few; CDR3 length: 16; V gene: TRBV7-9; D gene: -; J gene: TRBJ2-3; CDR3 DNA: TGTGCCAGCAGCTTTGGGTCATACCTTGGCACAGATACGCAGTATTTT; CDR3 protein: CASSFGSYLGTDTQYF
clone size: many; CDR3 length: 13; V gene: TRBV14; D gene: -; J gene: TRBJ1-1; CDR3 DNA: TGTGCCAGCAGTCGTCGTCCCAACACTGAAGCTTTCTTT; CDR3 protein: CASSRRPNTEAFF
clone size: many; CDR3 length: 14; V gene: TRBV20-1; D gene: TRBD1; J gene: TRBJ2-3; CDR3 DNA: TGCAGTGCTGGACGGGACAGGGACACAGATACGCAGTATTTT; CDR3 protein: CSAGRDRDTDTQYF
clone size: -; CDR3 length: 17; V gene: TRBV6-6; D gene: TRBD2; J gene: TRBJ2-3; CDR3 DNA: TGTGCCAGCAGTTCCCGCAGGACTAGCGGCAGATCAGATACGCAGTGTTTT; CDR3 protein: CASSSRRTSGRSDTQCF
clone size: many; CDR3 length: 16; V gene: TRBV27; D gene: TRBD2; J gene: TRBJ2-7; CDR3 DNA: TGTGCCAGCATAGCGGGAGGGCTCAAGAGCTCCTACGAGCAGTACTTC; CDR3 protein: CASIAGGLKSSYEQYF
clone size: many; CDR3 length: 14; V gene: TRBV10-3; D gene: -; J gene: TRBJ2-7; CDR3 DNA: TGTGCCATCAGTGAGTCGGAGGGGTTGGGCGAGCAGTACTTC; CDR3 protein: CAISESEGLGEQYF
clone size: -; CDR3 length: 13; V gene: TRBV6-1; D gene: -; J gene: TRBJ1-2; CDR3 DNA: TGTGCCAGCAGAACCGGGAGCTCTGGTGGCTACGACTTC; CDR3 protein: CASRTGSSGGYDF
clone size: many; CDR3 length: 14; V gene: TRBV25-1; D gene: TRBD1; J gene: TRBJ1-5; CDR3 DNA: TGTGCCAGCAGCGACAGGGGAGGCAATCAGCCCCAGCATTTT; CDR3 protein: CASSDRGGNQPQHF
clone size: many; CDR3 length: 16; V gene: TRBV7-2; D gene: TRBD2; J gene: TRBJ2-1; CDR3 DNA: TGTGCCAGCAGCTCAGCCGCGGGACTAGTTAGTAATGAGCAGTTCTTC; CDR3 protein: CASSSAAGLVSNEQFF
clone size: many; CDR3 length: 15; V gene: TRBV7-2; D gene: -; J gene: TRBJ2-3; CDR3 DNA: TGTGCCAGCAGCTTATGGGACTCCCTATCAGATACGCAGTATTTT; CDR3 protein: CASSLWDSLSDTQYF
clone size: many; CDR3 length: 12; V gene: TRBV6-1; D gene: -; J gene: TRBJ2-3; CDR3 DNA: TGTGCCAGCAGCGGAAGCACAGATACGCAGTATTTT; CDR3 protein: CASSGSTDTQYF
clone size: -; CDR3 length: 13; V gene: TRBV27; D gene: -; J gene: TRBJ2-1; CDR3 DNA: TGTGCCAGCAGTTTGTCAGGGGGGACCGAACAGCTCTTC; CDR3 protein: CASSLSGGTEQLF
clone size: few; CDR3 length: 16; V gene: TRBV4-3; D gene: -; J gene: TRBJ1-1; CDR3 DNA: TGCGCCAGCAGCAAAAACCGGGTCGTCTCGGGCACTGAAGCTTTCTTT; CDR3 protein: CASSKNRVVSGTEAFF
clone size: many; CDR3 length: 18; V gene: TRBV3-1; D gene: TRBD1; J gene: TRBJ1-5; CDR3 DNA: TGTGCCAGCAGCCAAGCAGGAATCACAGGGGGCGCGGGTCAGCCCCAGCATTTT; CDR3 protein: CASSQAGITGGAGQPQHF
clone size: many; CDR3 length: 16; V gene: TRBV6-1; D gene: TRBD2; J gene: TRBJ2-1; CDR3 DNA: TGTGCCAGCAGGGTCCTTGGGACTAGCGACTACAATGAGCAGTTCTTC; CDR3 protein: CASRVLGTSDYNEQFF
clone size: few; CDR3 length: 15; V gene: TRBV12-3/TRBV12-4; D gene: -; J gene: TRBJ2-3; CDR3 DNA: TGTGCCAGCAGTGGGGGAGAACGTAGCACAGATACGCAGTATTTT; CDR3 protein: CASSGGERSTDTQYF